This paragraph reports one T cell receptor beta chain. The CDR3 has 14 residues. Germline V gives CDR1 SEHNR, CDR2 FQNEAQ (reference sequence). Trimming stripped 11 bases from V and 2 bases from J, with 18 bases between. The data are from a study of T cells after yellow fever vaccination. 5'RACE template switching produced TCR cDNA carrying a universal primer site and UMIs. TCRdb ran MiXCR on the 5' RACE reads and lists one entry per CDR3 protein. This sample has some 350,000 distinct CDR3 sequences, with 8.5% to 10% found just once. The sequence was collected from a man aged 18 to 30 who received the YFV17D yellow fever vaccine. V is TRBV7-9 and J is TRBJ1-2; no reliable D call. The starting material was PBMCs, obtained on the day of the first yellow fever vaccination. The CDR3 DNA follows: TGTGCCCTCACAACACGGGTCGTCAACTATGGCTACACCTTC. Translation gives CALTTRVVNYGYTF.